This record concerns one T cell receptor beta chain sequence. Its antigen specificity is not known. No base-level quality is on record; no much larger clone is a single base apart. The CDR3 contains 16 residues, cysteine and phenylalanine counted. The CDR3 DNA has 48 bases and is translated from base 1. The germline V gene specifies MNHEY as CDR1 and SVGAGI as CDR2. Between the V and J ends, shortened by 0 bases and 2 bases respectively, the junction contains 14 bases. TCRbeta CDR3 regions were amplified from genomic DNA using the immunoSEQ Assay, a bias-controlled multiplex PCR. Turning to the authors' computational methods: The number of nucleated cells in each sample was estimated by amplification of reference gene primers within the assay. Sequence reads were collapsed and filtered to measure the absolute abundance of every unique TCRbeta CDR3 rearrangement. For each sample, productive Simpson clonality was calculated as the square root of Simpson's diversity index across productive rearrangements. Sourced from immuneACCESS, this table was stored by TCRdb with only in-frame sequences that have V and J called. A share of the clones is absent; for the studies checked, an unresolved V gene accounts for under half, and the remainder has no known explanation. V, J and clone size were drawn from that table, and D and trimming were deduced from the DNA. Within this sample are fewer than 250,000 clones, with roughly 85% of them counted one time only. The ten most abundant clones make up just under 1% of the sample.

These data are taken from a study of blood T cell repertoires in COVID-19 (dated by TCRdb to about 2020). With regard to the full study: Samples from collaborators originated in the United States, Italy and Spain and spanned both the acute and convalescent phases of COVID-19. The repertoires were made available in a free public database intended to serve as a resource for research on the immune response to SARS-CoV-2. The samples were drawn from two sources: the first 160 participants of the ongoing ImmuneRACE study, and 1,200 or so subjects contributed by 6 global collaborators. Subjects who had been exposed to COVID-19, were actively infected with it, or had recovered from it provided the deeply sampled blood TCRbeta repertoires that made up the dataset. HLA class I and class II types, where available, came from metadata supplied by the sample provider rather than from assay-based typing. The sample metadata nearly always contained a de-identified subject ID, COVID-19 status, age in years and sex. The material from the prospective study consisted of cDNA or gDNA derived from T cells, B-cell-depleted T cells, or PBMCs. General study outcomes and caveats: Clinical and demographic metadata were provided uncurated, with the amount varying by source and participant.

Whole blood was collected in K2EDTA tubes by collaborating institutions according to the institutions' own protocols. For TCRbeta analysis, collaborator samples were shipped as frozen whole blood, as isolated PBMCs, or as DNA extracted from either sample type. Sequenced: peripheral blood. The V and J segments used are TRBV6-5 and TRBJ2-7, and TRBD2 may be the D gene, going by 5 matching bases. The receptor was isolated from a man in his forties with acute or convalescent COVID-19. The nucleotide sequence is TGTGCCAGCAGTTACTCGAAGCCGAGAGGGACCTACGAGCAGTACTTC. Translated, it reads CASSYSKPRGTYEQYF.